The T cell receptor beta chain described here comes from a study of cytomegalovirus exposure and HLA in healthy donors. CDR3 length equals 15 residues. V lost 1 base, J lost 5 bases, and 13 bases lay in between. The germline V gene has CDR1 SGHRS and CDR2 YFSETQ. Study conclusions and caveats: Reportedly, cytomegalovirus status was diagnosed with high sensitivity and specificity. What was likely a sequencing artifact was a cluster of highly shared sequence variants.

Each donor's status was that of a healthy bone marrow donor. Turning to this clone: Its target is unknown.

The PCR ran on 60 Vbeta and 13 Jbeta primers. Libraries were prepared by immunoSEQ multiplex PCR; TCRdb keeps only in-frame clonotypes and omits some of them. The sample shows under 100,000 clones, about 60% of them seen only once. Material: PBMCs. This clonotype originated in a woman between 40 and 50 years old in good health and CMV-seropositive. The genes are TRBV5-1 and TRBJ2-1, with TRBD1 as a possible D gene (5 bases). The CDR3 loop is CASSLMQGSDNEQFF. The DNA of the CDR3 is TGCGCCAGCAGCTTGATGCAGGGATCGGACAATGAGCAGTTCTTC.